A selection of T cell receptor beta chains follows, all from one sample in a study of T cells after yellow fever vaccination. TCRdb recomputed calls from the 5' RACE reads with MiXCR, one row per CDR3 protein. The sample holds fewer than 500,000 distinct CDR3 sequences; roughly a sixth are singletons and the top ten take roughly a sixth. The sequences come from PBMCs, collected before the yellow fever booster vaccination. These receptors originate from a young man who received the YFV17D yellow fever vaccine. CDR3s include the opening cysteine and the closing phenylalanine or tryptophan. Fields, in order: V gene, J gene, CDR3 protein.

v_call: TRBV7-8
j_call: TRBJ2-4
cdr3_aa: CASNPGQGGSIQYF

v_call: TRBV4-3
j_call: TRBJ2-1
cdr3_aa: CASSLQTGPNEQFF

v_call: TRBV27
j_call: TRBJ2-7
cdr3_aa: CASSPGSVGYEQYF

v_call: TRBV2
j_call: TRBJ1-4
cdr3_aa: CASRKGPGEKLFF

v_call: TRBV4-3
j_call: TRBJ2-5
cdr3_aa: CASSPAERGSQETQYF

v_call: TRBV6-1
j_call: TRBJ1-2
cdr3_aa: CASSESPVGRCAF

v_call: TRBV9
j_call: TRBJ1-1
cdr3_aa: CASARGEGTEAFF

v_call: TRBV6-2/TRBV6-3
j_call: TRBJ2-1
cdr3_aa: CASSLPRLNEQFF

v_call: TRBV4-3
j_call: TRBJ2-2
cdr3_aa: CASSQDGRSNTGELFF

v_call: TRBV12-3/TRBV12-4
j_call: TRBJ2-5
cdr3_aa: CASSPSGTFGTQYF

v_call: TRBV12-3/TRBV12-4
j_call: TRBJ1-2
cdr3_aa: CATQRTRSFYGYTF

v_call: TRBV7-9
j_call: TRBJ2-5
cdr3_aa: CASSSPGQGEETQYF

v_call: TRBV5-1
j_call: TRBJ1-1
cdr3_aa: CASSHGGQGVHRAFF